These T cell receptor beta chains were read from a single sample in a study of response to subunit inactivated influenza vaccine. TCRdb ran MiXCR on the RT-PCR reads and lists one entry per CDR3 protein. The sample consists of hundreds of thousands of distinct CDR3 sequences, approximately 10% of them appearing once. This same sample was also taken into another study, of T cells expressing NK-cell markers.

The sample in question was PBMCs from blood, obtained on the day of vaccination. The receptor set was obtained from a man aged 50-60 years who received an inactivated influenza vaccine. Each CDR3 is given with its conserved first and last residue. Fields, in order: D gene, V gene, clone size, J gene, CDR3 protein, CDR3 DNA. The D gene is left open where the match is weak. Clone sizes are given selectively: once, few, many, or a class where the clone is expanded.

d_gene: NA; v_gene: TRBV29-1; abundance: NA; j_gene: TRBJ2-5; CDR3aa: CSVRLNQETQYF; CDR3nt: TGCAGCGTTCGACTAAACCAAGAGACCCAGTACTTC
d_gene: NA; v_gene: TRBV12-3/TRBV12-4; abundance: few; j_gene: TRBJ1-6; CDR3aa: CASSFGAGINSPLHF; CDR3nt: TGTGCCAGCAGTTTCGGGGCGGGGATTAATTCACCCCTCCACTTT
d_gene: NA; v_gene: TRBV7-2; abundance: few; j_gene: TRBJ2-7; CDR3aa: CASGSSGDLYEQYF; CDR3nt: TGTGCCAGCGGCTCCTCAGGGGACCTATACGAGCAGTACTTC
d_gene: NA; v_gene: TRBV4-1; abundance: many; j_gene: TRBJ1-6; CDR3aa: CASSQGNRDPYNSPLHF; CDR3nt: TGCGCCAGCAGCCAAGGAAACAGGGATCCCTATAATTCACCCCTCCACTTT
d_gene: TRBD2; v_gene: TRBV12-3/TRBV12-4; abundance: many; j_gene: TRBJ2-5; CDR3aa: CASSLAGLAGGRETQYF; CDR3nt: TGTGCCAGCAGTTTAGCGGGACTAGCGGGGGGGCGGGAGACCCAGTACTTC
d_gene: TRBD2; v_gene: TRBV2; abundance: many; j_gene: TRBJ2-7; CDR3aa: CASSEPGLAGVTTEDEQYF; CDR3nt: TGTGCCAGCAGTGAACCGGGACTAGCGGGAGTTACGACCGAGGACGAGCAGTACTTC
d_gene: NA; v_gene: TRBV12-3/TRBV12-4; abundance: few; j_gene: TRBJ1-6; CDR3aa: CASSLQGLNSPLHF; CDR3nt: TGTGCCAGCAGTTTACAGGGATTAAATTCACCCCTCCACTTT
d_gene: NA; v_gene: TRBV29-1; abundance: NA; j_gene: TRBJ2-1; CDR3aa: CSADRSEGVYNEQFF; CDR3nt: TGCAGCGCGGACCGGTCGGAGGGCGTCTACAATGAGCAGTTCTTC
d_gene: TRBD1; v_gene: TRBV20-1; abundance: NA; j_gene: TRBJ1-1; CDR3aa: CSAVSSLRQGRRGTEAFF; CDR3nt: TGCAGTGCTGTCAGTTCGTTACGACAGGGGAGGAGGGGCACTGAAGCTTTCTTT
d_gene: NA; v_gene: TRBV18; abundance: NA; j_gene: TRBJ2-1; CDR3aa: CASSSTTGYNEQFF; CDR3nt: TGTGCCAGCTCATCGACGACAGGCTACAATGAGCAGTTCTTC
d_gene: TRBD2; v_gene: TRBV20-1; abundance: NA; j_gene: TRBJ2-3; CDR3aa: CSALGLGGTDTQYF; CDR3nt: TGCAGTGCTCTCGGACTAGGCGGCACAGATACGCAGTATTTT
d_gene: NA; v_gene: TRBV15; abundance: few; j_gene: TRBJ2-2; CDR3aa: CATSRDRGSTGELFF; CDR3nt: TGTGCCACCAGCAGAGATCGGGGGAGCACCGGGGAGCTGTTTTTT
d_gene: NA; v_gene: TRBV20-1; abundance: few; j_gene: TRBJ2-1; CDR3aa: CSALDLLAYNEQFF; CDR3nt: TGCAGTGCCCTTGACCTTCTAGCGTACAATGAGCAGTTCTTC
d_gene: NA; v_gene: TRBV9; abundance: few; j_gene: TRBJ2-3; CDR3aa: CASSVGLLAGTDTQYF; CDR3nt: TGTGCCAGCAGCGTCGGACTACTAGCTGGCACAGATACGCAGTATTTT
d_gene: NA; v_gene: TRBV7-2; abundance: NA; j_gene: TRBJ2-3; CDR3aa: CASSPWGARSTDTQYF; CDR3nt: TGTGCCAGCAGCCCCTGGGGGGCCCGGAGCACAGATACGCAGTATTTT
d_gene: NA; v_gene: TRBV27; abundance: many; j_gene: TRBJ2-7; CDR3aa: CASSLSEGHKQYF; CDR3nt: TGTGCCAGCAGTTTAAGCGAGGGCCACAAGCAGTACTTC
d_gene: NA; v_gene: TRBV10-1; abundance: few; j_gene: TRBJ1-2; CDR3aa: CASSEGTGYGYTF; CDR3nt: TGCGCCAGCAGTGAGGGAACAGGATATGGCTACACCTTC
d_gene: NA; v_gene: TRBV28; abundance: NA; j_gene: TRBJ2-2; CDR3aa: CASSPLGELFF; CDR3nt: TGTGCCAGCAGTCCTCTCGGGGAGCTGTTTTTT
d_gene: NA; v_gene: TRBV6-1; abundance: few; j_gene: TRBJ1-4; CDR3aa: CASRTQGGGNEKLFF; CDR3nt: TGTGCCAGCAGAACACAGGGCGGCGGTAATGAAAAACTGTTTTTT
d_gene: NA; v_gene: TRBV4-3; abundance: many; j_gene: TRBJ2-2; CDR3aa: CASSQDRWAGDNTGELFF; CDR3nt: TGCGCCAGCAGCCAAGATCGATGGGCAGGGGATAACACCGGGGAGCTGTTTTTT
d_gene: TRBD2; v_gene: TRBV7-2; abundance: few; j_gene: TRBJ2-3; CDR3aa: CASSPPGGYDTQYF; CDR3nt: TGTGCCAGCAGCCCCCCGGGGGGGTACGATACGCAGTATTTT
d_gene: NA; v_gene: TRBV2; abundance: NA; j_gene: TRBJ2-3; CDR3aa: CASSWARGVDTQYF; CDR3nt: TGTGCCAGCAGTTGGGCCAGGGGGGTGGATACGCAGTATTTT
d_gene: NA; v_gene: TRBV4-2; abundance: few; j_gene: TRBJ1-1; CDR3aa: CASSQVSGLANTEAFF; CDR3nt: TGTGCCAGCAGCCAAGTTAGTGGCTTGGCGAACACTGAAGCTTTCTTT
d_gene: NA; v_gene: TRBV5-1; abundance: NA; j_gene: TRBJ1-1; CDR3aa: CASSLWNRATEAFF; CDR3nt: TGCGCCAGCAGCTTGTGGAACAGGGCCACTGAAGCTTTCTTT
d_gene: TRBD2; v_gene: TRBV4-1; abundance: few; j_gene: TRBJ2-1; CDR3aa: CASSQDPVGGYNEQFF; CDR3nt: TGCGCCAGCAGCCAAGACCCGGTGGGGGGGTACAATGAGCAGTTCTTC
d_gene: NA; v_gene: TRBV20-1; abundance: few; j_gene: TRBJ2-3; CDR3aa: CSALTSTPSTDTQYF; CDR3nt: TGCAGTGCTCTGACGAGCACCCCTAGCACAGATACGCAGTATTTT
d_gene: NA; v_gene: TRBV11-2; abundance: NA; j_gene: TRBJ2-5; CDR3aa: CASSAISRETQYF; CDR3nt: TGTGCCAGCAGCGCAATCAGCCGAGAGACCCAGTACTTC
d_gene: NA; v_gene: TRBV4-3; abundance: few; j_gene: TRBJ2-1; CDR3aa: CASSQGGGRRGNEQFF; CDR3nt: TGCGCCAGCAGCCAAGGTGGTGGGAGGAGGGGCAATGAGCAGTTCTTC
d_gene: NA; v_gene: TRBV3-1; abundance: NA; j_gene: TRBJ2-1; CDR3aa: CASSRGDNEQFF; CDR3nt: TGTGCCAGCAGCCGAGGCGACAATGAGCAGTTCTTC
d_gene: TRBD1; v_gene: TRBV28; abundance: few; j_gene: TRBJ2-6; CDR3aa: CASSKRQGANGANVLTF; CDR3nt: TGTGCCAGCAGTAAAAGACAGGGGGCGAACGGGGCCAACGTCCTGACTTTC
d_gene: TRBD2; v_gene: TRBV9; abundance: NA; j_gene: TRBJ2-1; CDR3aa: CASSIRGLEGEQFF; CDR3nt: TGTGCCAGCAGCATTCGGGGACTAGAGGGTGAGCAGTTCTTC
d_gene: TRBD2; v_gene: TRBV4-3; abundance: few; j_gene: TRBJ2-7; CDR3aa: CASSPGLAVNYEQYF; CDR3nt: TGCGCCAGCAGCCCGGGACTAGCGGTAAACTACGAGCAGTACTTC